This TCR beta chain stems from a study of Graves' ophthalmopathy and Graves' hyperthyroidism. Study-wide background: The blood sample was drawn at first diagnosis and before any treatment.

Germline V gene data show CDR1 as SGHAT and CDR2 as FQNNGV. This CDR3 region has 16 residues. Germline trimming cut 5 bases from V and 1 base from J; bases unmatched to any gene: 8. RNA transcripts provided the template for amplifying TCR beta CDR3 regions. Investigators did first-round RT-PCR with HTBI primers, then second-round multiplex PCR. TCRdb called the multiplex PCR reads again in MiXCR, with one record for every CDR3 protein. The sample contains about 340,000 distinct CDR3 sequences, roughly a sixth of which appear only once. The chain has TRBV11-2 and TRBJ2-5, with 9 nucleotides matching TRBD2. The source material was peripheral blood. This clonotype was sampled from an adult man with Graves' ophthalmopathy. The CDR3 reads CASSPRTSVLQETQYF. The CDR3 nucleotides are TGTGCCAGCAGCCCACGGACTAGCGTCCTCCAAGAGACCCAGTACTTC.